This TCR beta chain was captured in a study of blood T cell repertoires in COVID-19. Across the study: COVID-19 samples from acute and convalescent phases originated in the United States, Italy and Spain. The cDNA or gDNA used as material had been derived from T cells, B-cell-depleted T cells, or PBMCs.

This clone has only one observation. Sequenced by immunoSEQ multiplex PCR; TCRdb stores in-frame clones only, minus some. The table shows 110,000 to 150,000 clones, with around nine tenths occurring only once. The CDR3 consists of 12 residues. CDR1 is MNHNY and CDR2 is SVGAGI in the germline V gene (reference sequence). V lost 6 bases and J lost 4, with 7 bases in between. This chain uses TRBV6-6 with TRBJ1-5; D is unresolved. The receptor's source is a man between 60 and 75 years old with active or convalescent COVID-19. The material sequenced was peripheral blood. This CDR3 is CASSPFNQPQHF. The CDR3 DNA sequence: TGTGCCAGCAGCCCTTTTAATCAGCCCCAGCATTTT.